This T cell receptor (beta chain) was found in a study of shared clonotypes between healthy human individuals. Study findings and constraints: Naive subsets generally exceeded memory subsets in estimated richness.

On this clone itself: The antigen is undetermined.

Sequenced by immunoSEQ multiplex PCR; TCRdb stores in-frame clones only, minus some. Among 950,000 to 1,100,000 clones listed, around 78% were seen once. Germline lookup yields CDR1 MDHEN and CDR2 SYDVKM. Trimming took 2 bases from V and 1 from J; bases not matched to a gene: 11. CDR3 length equals 17 residues. The specimen sequenced was memory CD4+ T cells from PBMCs. Described subset: CD45RA-negative fraction. This sequence was found in a man between 18 and 35 years old in good health. Some clones in this sample may be carry-over from other donors' samples. The chain has TRBV28 and TRBJ2-7, with TRBD1 matching 7 bases. The CDR3 spells CASSLDIMGDRSYEQYF. In DNA form, the CDR3 reads TGTGCCAGCAGTTTAGATATAATGGGGGACAGATCCTACGAGCAGTACTTC.